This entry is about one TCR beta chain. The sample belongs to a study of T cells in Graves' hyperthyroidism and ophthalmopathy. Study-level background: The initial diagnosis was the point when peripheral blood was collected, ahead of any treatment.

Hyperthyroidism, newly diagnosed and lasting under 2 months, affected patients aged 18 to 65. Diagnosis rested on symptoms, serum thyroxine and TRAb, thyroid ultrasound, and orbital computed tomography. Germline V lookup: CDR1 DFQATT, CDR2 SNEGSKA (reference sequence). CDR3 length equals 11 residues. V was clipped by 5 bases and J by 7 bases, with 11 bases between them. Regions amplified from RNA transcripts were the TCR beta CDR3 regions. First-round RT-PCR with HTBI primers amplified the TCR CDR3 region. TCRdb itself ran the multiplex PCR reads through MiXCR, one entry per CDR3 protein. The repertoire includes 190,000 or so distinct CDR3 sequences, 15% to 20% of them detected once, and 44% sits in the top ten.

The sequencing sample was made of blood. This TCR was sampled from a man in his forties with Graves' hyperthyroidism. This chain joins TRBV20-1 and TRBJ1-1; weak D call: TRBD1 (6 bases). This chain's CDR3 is CSASTGLEAFF. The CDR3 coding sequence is TGCAGTGCTTCGACAGGCCTTGAAGCTTTCTTT.